This TCR beta chain came from a study of T-cell reconstitution after alpha-beta-depleted transplantation in children. The V and J ends lost 4 bases and 4 bases respectively, with 9 bases between them. Germline V gene sequence: CDR1 SNHLY, CDR2 FYNNEI. The CDR3 totals 13 residues. The table lists this clonotype with many counts. This sample's TCRbeta library carried unique molecular identifier barcodes. MiXCR, applied by TCRdb to the PCR reads, yields one record per CDR3 protein. The sample carries around 340,000 distinct CDR3 sequences, about 14% recorded once. The V gene is TRBV2, the J gene TRBJ2-3, with D unresolved. The sequencing here drew on PBMCs, taken from the stem cell graft. This clonotype was sampled from a human donor who donated a stem cell graft to a child with Fanconi anemia. The CDR3 DNA is TGTGCCAGCAGTGGTGATCAGGCAGATACGCAGTATTTT. This codes for CASSGDQADTQYF.